A single sample is the source of the 21 T cell receptor beta chains below, sequenced in a study of OX40 agonist ivuxolimab in advanced cancers. Produced via immunoSEQ multiplex PCR; TCRdb's table is partial and in-frame only. The sample has tens of thousands of clones, about four fifths seen once; the top ten hold 1.5% to 2%. Sample: CD4+ or CD8+ T cells sorted from blood, taken in a trial of the OX40 agonist ivuxolimab. The receptors were gathered from an adult with an advanced solid tumor such as melanoma, head and neck, liver or kidney cancer.

The V gene is TRBV10-3, the J gene TRBJ2-3; 14 bases line up with TRBD2. This CDR3 has 16 residues. From germline, CDR1 is ENHRY and CDR2 SYGVKD. V lost 5 bases to trimming and J lost 4 bases; unmatched junction nucleotides: 5. The CDR3 loop is CAISRLAGGVADTQYF. CDR3 DNA sequence: TGTGCCATCAGTCGACTAGCGGGAGGGGTTGCAGATACGCAGTATTTT.

The V gene is TRBV11-1, the J gene TRBJ2-7; the D gene is possibly TRBD2 (5 bases). This CDR3 spans 19 amino acids. Trimming took 1 base from V and 4 from J, leaving 26 bases between them. CDR1 and CDR2 (germline): SGHAT, FQDESV (reference sequence). CDR3: CASSLEGLAASPSRYEQYF. The CDR3 DNA is TGTGCCAGCAGCTTAGAAGGGCTAGCTGCTAGTCCCTCTCGGTACGAGCAGTACTTC.

The chain uses TRBV5-4 and TRBJ2-1, with 9 bases fitting TRBD2. CDR3 length: 15 amino acids. V was clipped by 0 bases and J by 5 bases; unmatched bases: 3. Germline V lookup: CDR1 SGHNT, CDR2 YYREEE (reference sequence). CDR3 sequence: CASSLGLAEHNEQFF. CDR3 sequence (DNA): TGTGCCAGCAGCTTGGGACTAGCGGAGCACAATGAGCAGTTCTTC.

The chain links TRBV13 to TRBJ2-7; 8 bases map to TRBD2. From germline, CDR1 is PRHDT and CDR2 FYEKMQ (reference sequence). V was pared by 4 bases and J by 4 bases, with 9 bases of the junction left unmatched. This CDR3 has 15 amino acids. CDR3 sequence: CASSSGGRSSYEQYF. For the CDR3, the DNA is TGTGCCAGCAGCTCGGGGGGGCGGTCATCATACGAGCAGTACTTC.

V gene TRBV19 combines with J gene TRBJ1-5; D gene uncertain. Germline V gives CDR1 LNHDA, CDR2 SQIVND (reference sequence). The CDR3 has 15 amino acids. The V and J ends lost 5 bases and 2 bases respectively, with 13 bases between them. The CDR3 sequence: CASSGGWAGNQPQHF. Here the CDR3 DNA reads TGTGCCAGTAGTGGAGGGTGGGCGGGCAATCAGCCCCAGCATTTT. Using reference TRBV19 and TRBJ1-5 for the parts outside the CDR3, the full variable domain is DGGITQSPKYLFRKEGQNVTLSCEQNLNHDAMYWYRQDPGQGLRLIYYSQIVNDFQKGDIAEGYSVSREKKESFPLTVTSAQKNPTAFYLCASSGGWAGNQPQHFGDGTRLSIL.

V usage is TRBV5-6 and J usage is TRBJ2-1; 9 nucleotides match TRBD2. CDR1 and CDR2 from the germline V gene are SGHDT and YYEEEE. The CDR3 consists of 16 residues. Losses at the gene ends were 0 bases for V and 4 bases for J; bases not matched to a gene: 5. In DNA form, the CDR3 reads TGTGCCAGCAGCTTGGAGGGGCGGGGGGGATACAATGAGCAGTTCTTC. Translation: CASSLEGRGGYNEQFF.

V and J are TRBV5-1 and TRBJ1-1, with 9 bases fitting TRBD1. This CDR3 has 14 amino acids. Germline V gene data show CDR1 as SGHRS and CDR2 as YFSETQ. Trimming removed 3 bases from V and 5 bases from J; junction bases left unmatched: 5. DNA for the CDR3: TGCGCCAGCAGCTCGGGACAGGGTGGGACTGAAGCTTTCTTT. It translates to CASSSGQGGTEAFF.

The V call is TRBV6-1, the J call TRBJ1-3; 8 bases match TRBD1. The CDR3 covers 17 residues. Germline values: CDR1 MNHNS, CDR2 SASEGT. V was pared by 4 bases and J by 0 bases, with 8 bases of the junction left unmatched. The DNA for the CDR3 is TGTGCCAGCAGTGCCTTACTAGGACAGGGCTCTGGAAACACCATATATTTT. This codes for CASSALLGQGSGNTIYF.

V gene TRBV18 combines with J gene TRBJ2-1; TRBD2 agrees at 9 bases. The CDR3 extends over 18 amino acids. The germline CDR1 and CDR2 sequences are KGHSH and LQKENI. Losses at the gene ends were 1 base for V and 7 bases for J; bases not matched to a gene: 14. CDR3 residues: CASSPLFSRLAVSNEQFF. The CDR3 nucleotides are TGTGCCAGCTCACCACTTTTTTCGAGACTAGCGGTTTCGAATGAGCAGTTCTTC. The complete variable domain, with remaining parts taken from reference TRBV18 and TRBJ2-1, reads NAGVMQNPRHLVRRRGQEARLRCSPMKGHSHVYWYRQLPEEGLKFMVYLQKENIIDESGMPKERFSAEFPKEGPSILRIQQVVRGDSAAYFCASSPLFSRLAVSNEQFFGPGTRLTVL.

The gene calls are TRBV6-6 and TRBJ2-7; 9 bases line up with TRBD1. CDR1 is MNHNY, CDR2 SVGAGI, per germline (reference sequence). V lost 6 bases, J lost 0 bases, and 3 bases stayed unmatched. The CDR3 loop spans 14 amino acids. The CDR3 region is CASRMGQGSYEQYF. CDR3 bases: TGTGCCAGCAGAATGGGACAGGGCTCCTACGAGCAGTACTTC.

The chain recombines TRBV5-4 with TRBJ2-1; 12 nucleotides match TRBD2. This CDR3 comprises 16 residues. The germline V gene encodes CDR1 SGHNT and CDR2 YYREEE (reference sequence). The junction had 9 bases not matched to a gene; V was cut back by 4 bases and J by 7 bases. CDR3 in amino acids: CASSPLAGGPGNEQFF. The CDR3 region has the DNA TGTGCCAGCAGCCCGCTAGCGGGGGGGCCAGGGAATGAGCAGTTCTTC.

The CDR3 protein is CASSLDRAGRTEAFF. CDR3 coding DNA: TGTGCCAGCAGCCTGGACAGGGCGGGTCGCACTGAAGCTTTCTTT. The chain combines TRBV5-6 with TRBJ1-1; 8 bases are a match to TRBD1. Trimming removed 4 bases from V and 4 bases from J; junction bases left unmatched: 9. Looked up from germline, CDR1 is SGHDT and CDR2 is YYEEEE. There are 15 residues in the CDR3.

This clone has more than one count but fewer than ten. The chain employs TRBV6-5 and TRBJ1-2; D ambiguous. The V gene lost 5 bases and the J gene lost 4 bases, with 8 bases spanning the gap. The germline gives CDR1 MNHEY, CDR2 SVGAGI. The CDR3 contains 12 residues. The DNA of the CDR3 is TGTGCCAGCAGTCCCAACCGCTATGGCTACACCTTC. Translation: CASSPNRYGYTF.

CDR3 sequence: CASSGRGSGREPQHF. In DNA form, the CDR3 reads TGTGCCAGCAGTGGGCGCGGGTCCGGGCGGGAGCCCCAGCATTTT. This chain joins TRBV2 and TRBJ1-5; unclear D gene. In germline, CDR1 is SNHLY, CDR2 FYNNEI. There are 15 residues in the CDR3. V was clipped by 4 bases and J by 8 bases, with 18 bases between them.

V usage is TRBV9 and J usage is TRBJ1-2, with 11 nucleotides matching TRBD1. Germline loops: CDR1 SGDLS, CDR2 YYNGEE. The CDR3 length is 15 residues. V trimming: 3 bases; J trimming: 7 bases; junction bases outside the gene matches: 8. This CDR3 is CASSDGQGAGFGYTF. DNA of the CDR3: TGTGCCAGCAGCGACGGACAGGGGGCAGGGTTTGGCTACACCTTC.

This chain connects TRBV27 to TRBJ1-2; the match to TRBD1 covers 7 bases. J was trimmed by 8 bases and V by 5 bases; bases with no gene match: 14. The CDR3 is made up of 15 amino acids. CDR1 and CDR2 from the germline V gene are MNHEY and SMNVEV (reference sequence). The CDR3 bases are TGTGCCAGCAGTCCCCCATACAGGGGCATGAGGGGCTACACCTTC. It specifies CASSPPYRGMRGYTF.

This clone appeared once. The rearrangement joins TRBV28 to TRBJ1-4; a weak D match, TRBD1 (5 bases). V lost 4 bases, J lost 7 bases, and 22 bases lay in between. CDR1 MDHEN and CDR2 SYDVKM come from the germline V gene. The CDR3 consists of 17 residues. Here the CDR3 reads CASSSGDSLFVGEKLFF. The CDR3 DNA is TGTGCCAGCAGTTCGGGAGACAGTTTGTTTGTCGGTGAAAAACTGTTTTTT.

V usage is TRBV6-5 and J usage is TRBJ1-3, with D possibly being TRBD1 (5 bases). The CDR3 totals 15 residues. Germline V gene lookup returns CDR1 MNHEY and CDR2 SVGAGI. V was cut by 0 bases and J by 4 bases, with 10 bases left in between. CDR3 sequence (DNA): TGTGCCAGCAGTTACTCCGGGGCAGACGGAAACACCATATATTTT. This sequence encodes CASSYSGADGNTIYF.

This rearrangement joins TRBV6-1 to TRBJ1-1; D ambiguous. The V gene's germline CDR1 is MNHNS and CDR2 SASEGT. The V end lost 4 bases, the J end lost 8 bases, and 8 bases lay between the germline ends. The CDR3 extends over 11 amino acids. As DNA, the CDR3 is TGTGCCAGCAGTGTTGGCTCCGAAGCTTTCTTT. It codes for CASSVGSEAFF.

V is TRBV2 and J is TRBJ2-5; possible D gene TRBD2, 5 bases. The CDR3 is 12 amino acids. CDR1 is SNHLY, CDR2 FYNNEI, per germline. The V gene lost 2 bases and the J gene lost 5 bases, with 6 bases spanning the gap. CDR3 bases: TGTGCCAGCAGTGAATGGGAGGAGACCCAGTACTTC. Translating it yields CASSEWEETQYF. The full variable domain, completed using reference TRBV2 and TRBJ2-5, is EPEVTQTPSHQVTQMGQEVILRCVPISNHLYFYWYRQILGQKVEFLVSFYNNEISEKSEIFDDQFSVERPDGSNFTLKIRSTKLEDSAMYFCASSEWEETQYFGPGTRLLVL.

This clone occurred once. CDR3 amino acids: CASRTSRHQPQHF. CDR3 in DNA: TGTGCCAGCAGAACCTCCAGGCATCAGCCCCAGCATTTT. The rearrangement links TRBV6-5 to TRBJ1-5; D is uncertain. The CDR3 consists of 13 residues. Trimming pared 6 bases from V and 5 bases from J, leaving 11 bases between. Germline loops: CDR1 MNHEY, CDR2 SVGAGI.